One sample yielded the 19 T cell receptor beta chains listed below, sequenced in a study of OX40 agonist ivuxolimab in advanced cancers. Measured with immunoSEQ multiplex PCR; TCRdb has only the in-frame clones, and not every one. Here the sample spans about 110,000 clones, approximately 89% being singletons. Sequencing used CD4+ or CD8+ T cells sorted from blood, obtained in a trial of the OX40 agonist ivuxolimab. These receptors originate from an adult with an advanced solid tumor such as melanoma, head and neck, liver or kidney cancer.

The chain carries TRBV18 and TRBJ2-7; 8 bases agree with TRBD2. V gave up 2 bases and J gave up 2 bases; unmatched junction bases: 5. The CDR3 has 15 amino acids. Germline CDR1 KGHSH, CDR2 LQKENI. CDR3 sequence: CASSPDSGGTYEQYF. The CDR3 bases are TGTGCCAGCTCACCAGACAGCGGGGGCACCTACGAGCAGTACTTC. Supplemented by reference TRBV18 and TRBJ2-7, the full variable domain reads NAGVMQNPRHLVRRRGQEARLRCSPMKGHSHVYWYRQLPEEGLKFMVYLQKENIIDESGMPKERFSAEFPKEGPSILRIQQVVRGDSAAYFCASSPDSGGTYEQYFGPGTRLTVT.

V is TRBV7-9 and J is TRBJ2-7, with 12 bases aligning to TRBD2. There are 15 residues in the CDR3. CDR1 is SEHNR and CDR2 is FQNEAQ in the germline V gene (reference sequence). V dropped 5 bases and J dropped 4; count of bases not matched to a gene: 6. CDR3 in amino acids: CASSLPTSGSYEQYF. The CDR3 DNA follows: TGTGCCAGCAGCCTACCGACTAGCGGGAGTTACGAGCAGTACTTC.

The rearrangement joins TRBV7-2 to TRBJ1-4; weak D call: TRBD1 (6 bases). V gave up 0 bases and J gave up 6 bases, with 17 bases separating them. Germline values: CDR1 SGHTA, CDR2 FQGNSA. This CDR3 is built from 17 residues. CDR3 sequence: CASSLAHREEGDEKLFF. CDR3 DNA sequence: TGTGCCAGCAGCTTAGCCCACAGGGAGGAGGGGGATGAAAAACTGTTTTTT.

The gene calls are TRBV6-1 and TRBJ2-2; 12 bases align to TRBD2. CDR3 length equals 17 residues. CDR1 is MNHNS and CDR2 is SASEGT in the germline V gene. V dropped 4 bases and J dropped 1; count of bases not matched to a gene: 4. In DNA form, the CDR3 reads TGTGCCAGCAGTGGACTAGCGGGAGCCCAGAACACCGGGGAGCTGTTTTTT. Translated: CASSGLAGAQNTGELFF.

The V call is TRBV7-3, the J call TRBJ2-2; unclear D gene. Germline V gene sequence: CDR1 SGHTA, CDR2 FQGTGA. The CDR3 sequence is 13 residues long. V shed 5 bases and J shed 5 bases, with 9 bases lying between them. CDR3 coding DNA: TGTGCCAGCAGCCAAGGAATAACCGGGGAGCTGTTTTTT. Amino acids: CASSQGITGELFF.

V usage is TRBV4-2 and J usage is TRBJ1-2; 7 bases are a match to TRBD1. This CDR3 is 16 amino acids long. V was clipped by 1 base and J by 1 base; unmatched bases: 6. Looked up from germline, CDR1 is LGHNA and CDR2 is YNFKEQ. The chain's CDR3 is CASSQGGQANNYGYTF. The CDR3 DNA sequence: TGTGCCAGCAGCCAAGGTGGACAGGCGAATAACTATGGCTACACCTTC.

V and J are TRBV7-2 and TRBJ2-5; a possible D gene is TRBD2 (7 bases). Germline V gene lookup returns CDR1 SGHTA and CDR2 FQGNSA. The CDR3 totals 14 residues. The V gene lost 3 bases and the J gene lost 4 bases, with 12 bases spanning the gap. The CDR3 loop reads CASSFGGRVETQYF. The DNA of the CDR3 is TGTGCCAGCAGCTTCGGGGGGCGCGTAGAGACCCAGTACTTC.

The gene calls are TRBV15 and TRBJ2-1, with 7 positions matching TRBD1. Germline trimming cut 7 bases from V and 8 bases from J; bases unmatched to any gene: 17. The CDR3 is 16 residues long. Per the germline V gene, CDR1 is LNHNV and CDR2 is YYDKDF (reference sequence). The DNA of the CDR3 is TGTGCCACCACCTTCATGACAGGGCTGACGTCCCATGAGCAGTTCTTC. Translating it yields CATTFMTGLTSHEQFF.

The chain employs TRBV7-2 and TRBJ2-4; 7 bases line up with TRBD1. Germline CDR1 SGHTA, CDR2 FQGNSA. Trimming took 5 bases from V and 1 from J; bases not matched to a gene: 2. The CDR3 totals 14 residues. Here the CDR3 reads CASSLTGAKNIQYF. The CDR3 region has the DNA TGTGCCAGCAGCCTGACAGGGGCCAAAAACATTCAGTACTTC.

This clone has just one count. V and J are TRBV7-2 and TRBJ2-7; 7 positions match TRBD2. Germline CDR1 SGHTA, CDR2 FQGNSA. The CDR3 has 14 residues. J lost 0 bases, V lost 6 bases, and 5 bases had no gene match. CDR3 nucleotide sequence: TGTGCCAGCAGTCTGCTAGCGGACTCCTACGAGCAGTACTTC. It codes for CASSLLADSYEQYF.

The V gene is TRBV29-1, the J gene TRBJ2-5, with 10 bases matching TRBD2. Trimming at V came to 7 bases and at J to 5 bases, leaving 13 bases not matched to a gene. The germline CDR1 and CDR2 sequences are SQVTM and ANQGSEA. CDR3 size: 15 residues. In DNA form, the CDR3 reads TGCAGCGCTATCTCGGGACTAGCGTCTGTGGAGACCCAGTACTTC. Encoded protein: CSAISGLASVETQYF.

The V call is TRBV28, the J call TRBJ1-4, with 7 bases that match TRBD1. CDR1 and CDR2 from the germline V gene are MDHEN and SYDVKM. Losses at the gene ends were 7 bases for V and 3 bases for J; bases not matched to a gene: 5. CDR3 length: 14 amino acids. The CDR3 DNA is TGTGCCAGCATCCCCGGGACAGCTAATGAAAAACTGTTTTTT. Protein product: CASIPGTANEKLFF.

For the CDR3, the DNA is TGTGCCAGCTCACCATCGGGCGGGCACACTGAAGCTTTCTTT. This sequence encodes CASSPSGGHTEAFF. The rearrangement links TRBV18 to TRBJ1-1, with D hard to call. The CDR3 length is 14 residues. The ends were cut back, 2 bases at V and 3 bases at J, with 10 bases in the middle. CDR1 KGHSH and CDR2 LQKENI come from the germline V gene.

V is TRBV5-1 and J is TRBJ2-4; D might be TRBD1 (7 bases). The CDR3 spans 15 residues. Germline CDR1 is SGHRS and CDR2 is YFSETQ. Trimming took off 4 bases at V and 13 bases at J, with 24 bases between the two ends. Written as DNA, the CDR3 is TGCGCCAGCAGCCCGGGGGCTCAAACAGGGGAAGGCCAGTACTTC. Its protein is CASSPGAQTGEGQYF.

The gene calls are TRBV4-2 and TRBJ2-7, with 7 bases identical to TRBD1. This CDR3 region has 15 residues. Losses at the gene ends were 1 base for V and 2 bases for J; bases not matched to a gene: 5. CDR1 LGHNA and CDR2 YNFKEQ come from the germline V gene. CDR3: CASSQGSGQAYEQYF. The CDR3 coding sequence is TGTGCCAGCAGCCAAGGGTCTGGACAGGCCTACGAGCAGTACTTC.

The chain has TRBV9 and TRBJ1-6; perhaps TRBD1 as D (5 bases). The ends were cut back, 4 bases at V and 1 base at J, with 6 bases in the middle. This CDR3 contains 14 residues. Per germline, CDR1 SGDLS and CDR2 YYNGEE. The CDR3 DNA reads as TGTGCCAGCAGCCGGGGGTCCTATAATTCACCCCTCCACTTT. Translating gives CASSRGSYNSPLHF.

The rearrangement joins TRBV30 to TRBJ2-7; 11 nucleotides match TRBD1. Germline V gene lookup returns CDR1 GTSNPN and CDR2 SVGIG (reference sequence). V dropped 2 bases and J dropped 6; count of bases not matched to a gene: 9. This CDR3 comprises 15 residues. The CDR3, as DNA: TGTGCCTGGAGTCGGGGCGGGACAGGGGGTACCGAGCAGTACTTC. It translates to CAWSRGGTGGTEQYF.

The V call is TRBV2, the J call TRBJ2-5; no firm D call. Per germline, CDR1 SNHLY and CDR2 FYNNEI. V dropped 2 bases and J dropped 4 bases, with 2 bases sitting between them. This CDR3 contains 11 residues. The CDR3 nucleotides read TGTGCCAGCAGTGAACGAGAGACCCAGTACTTC. This encodes CASSERETQYF.

The chain couples TRBV4-1 to TRBJ2-7; TRBD1 might be the D (5 bases). Germline CDR1 and CDR2: MGHRA and YSYEKL. The CDR3 has 16 residues. V lost 0 bases to trimming and J lost 1 base, with 13 bases between them. The CDR3 loop is CASSQEAGRESYEQYF. CDR3 nucleotides: TGCGCCAGCAGCCAAGAGGCAGGCAGGGAATCCTACGAGCAGTACTTC.